These 7 T cell receptor beta chains were all obtained from the same sample, sequenced in a study of T cell changes during pregnancy in multiple sclerosis. TCRdb's table, derived via immunoSEQ multiplex PCR, lists solely in-frame clones and lacks some. The data show about 48,000 clones, with 90% to 95% seen just once and roughly 0.5% held by the top ten. The sample here was CD4+ T cells from peripheral blood mononuclear cells, taken in the first trimester of pregnancy. The receptors originated from a female donor with multiple sclerosis, enrolled in a pregnancy study.

This chain uses TRBV5-5 with TRBJ1-1; 8 bases map to TRBD1. V dropped 4 bases and J dropped 5; count of bases not matched to a gene: 7. This CDR3 is built from 14 residues. Germline CDR1 is SGHKS and CDR2 is YYEKEE (reference sequence). The CDR3 DNA sequence: TGTGCCAGCAGCCTTCAGGGGGCGGGGACTGAAGCTTTCTTT. It translates to CASSLQGAGTEAFF.

The chain carries TRBV18 and TRBJ1-4; D unresolved. CDR1 KGHSH and CDR2 LQKENI come from the germline V gene. The ends were cut back, 2 bases at V and 0 bases at J, with 10 bases in the middle. The CDR3 contains 16 residues. The CDR3 protein is CASSPVTLTTNEKLFF. DNA of the CDR3: TGTGCCAGCTCACCAGTAACATTGACAACTAATGAAAAACTGTTTTTT.

The chain recombines TRBV9 with TRBJ2-2, with TRBD2 identical over 8 bases. This CDR3 is 13 amino acids long. The V gene's germline CDR1 is SGDLS and CDR2 YYNGEE. J was trimmed by 6 bases and V by 7 bases; bases with no gene match: 5. The CDR3 coding sequence is TGTGCCAGCGGCCGGGGGGGGTCCGGGGAGCTGTTTTTT. Its translation is CASGRGGSGELFF.

The chain is built from TRBV2 and TRBJ1-5; TRBD1 might be the D (6 bases). V lost 6 bases and J lost 7, with 16 bases in between. The germline V gene has CDR1 SNHLY and CDR2 FYNNEI. This CDR3 comprises 14 residues. The CDR3 bases are TGTGCCAGCAGGGTACAGGGCGGAAACCAGCCCCAGCATTTT. Its translation: CASRVQGGNQPQHF.

The chain is built from TRBV5-1 and TRBJ2-2; possibly TRBD2 for D (6 bases). Trimming took 0 bases from V and 4 from J, leaving 10 bases between them. The CDR3 is 15 amino acids. Germline V gene sequence: CDR1 SGHRS, CDR2 YFSETQ. CDR3 nucleotides: TGCGCCAGCAGCTTGGTCGGGGGTTCCACCGGGGAGCTGTTTTTT. Encoded protein: CASSLVGGSTGELFF.

The rearrangement joins TRBV7-9 to TRBJ1-5, with D possibly TRBD1 on 6 matching bases. Germline V gives CDR1 SEHNR, CDR2 FQNEAQ (reference sequence). V shed 1 base and J shed 2 bases, with 12 bases lying between them. The CDR3 runs to 16 residues. The CDR3 reads CASSLVSGGGNQPQHF. The CDR3 DNA is TGTGCCAGCAGCTTAGTTTCTGGGGGCGGCAATCAGCCCCAGCATTTT. The complete variable domain, with remaining parts taken from reference TRBV7-9 and TRBJ1-5, reads DTGVSQNPRHKITKRGQNVTFRCDPISEHNRLYWYRQTLGQGPEFLTYFQNEAQLEKSRLLSDRFSAERPKGSFSTLEIQRTEQGDSAMYLCASSLVSGGGNQPQHFGDGTRLSIL.

This chain links TRBV6-1 with TRBJ1-2, with 12 bases that match TRBD1. V was pared by 6 bases and J by 6 bases, with 2 bases of the junction left unmatched. The CDR3 totals 13 residues. Germline V lookup: CDR1 MNHNS, CDR2 SASEGT. In DNA, the CDR3 is TGTGCCAGCAGGGGGACAGGGGGCGATGGCTACACCTTC. Its protein product is CASRGTGGDGYTF.